This T cell receptor beta chain was sequenced in a study of cytomegalovirus exposure and HLA in healthy donors. Findings and limits, study-wide: Sequencing depth roughly uniform across donors was assumed in presence/absence analyses.

60 Vbeta and 13 Jbeta primers were used in PCR. The protocol was immunoSEQ multiplex PCR, while the TCRdb copy is restricted to in-frame clones and leaves out a portion. The data contain some 90,000 clones, about 81% of them singletons. In its sample, this clone was seen once. As yet, its antigen is unknown. The CDR3 sequence is 13 residues long. Germline CDR1 and CDR2: MNHEY and SVGAGI. V gave up 5 bases and J gave up 3 bases, with 11 bases separating them. Sequencing was performed on PBMCs. The TCR sequence derives from a woman in her forties in good health and CMV-seronegative. The rearrangement uses TRBV6-5 and TRBJ2-7; D possibly corresponds to TRBD1 (6 bases). The CDR3 DNA follows: TGTGCCAGCAGTAGACAGGTTGGCTACGAGCAGTACTTC. As protein: CASSRQVGYEQYF.